This T cell receptor (beta chain) was found in a study of blood T cell repertoires in COVID-19. Study background: Acute-phase and convalescent COVID-19 samples originated in the United States, Italy and Spain. Sources were T cells, B-cell-depleted T cells, or PBMCs; the material itself was cDNA or gDNA.

CDR3 size: 17 residues. V was shortened by 5 bases and J by 3 bases, with 23 bases between the two germline ends. Germline V CDR1 and CDR2: SEHNR, FQNEAQ (reference sequence). Per the study methods: Amplification of reference gene primers provided the estimated nucleated cell counts. The protocol was immunoSEQ multiplex PCR, while the TCRdb copy is restricted to in-frame clones and leaves out a portion. V and J calls and clone size are those listed in that table; D and trimming were worked out from the DNA. Here the sample spans approximately 280,000 clones, roughly 85% being singletons. The specimen was peripheral blood. The genes are TRBV7-9 and TRBJ2-7, with a possible D match to TRBD2 (5 bases). The source is a man in his forties or fifties with active or convalescent COVID-19. CDR3 loop: CASSPGGRVPNFYEQYF. CDR3 nucleotide sequence: TGTGCCAGCAGCCCGGGTGGGAGAGTTCCTAATTTCTACGAGCAGTACTTC.